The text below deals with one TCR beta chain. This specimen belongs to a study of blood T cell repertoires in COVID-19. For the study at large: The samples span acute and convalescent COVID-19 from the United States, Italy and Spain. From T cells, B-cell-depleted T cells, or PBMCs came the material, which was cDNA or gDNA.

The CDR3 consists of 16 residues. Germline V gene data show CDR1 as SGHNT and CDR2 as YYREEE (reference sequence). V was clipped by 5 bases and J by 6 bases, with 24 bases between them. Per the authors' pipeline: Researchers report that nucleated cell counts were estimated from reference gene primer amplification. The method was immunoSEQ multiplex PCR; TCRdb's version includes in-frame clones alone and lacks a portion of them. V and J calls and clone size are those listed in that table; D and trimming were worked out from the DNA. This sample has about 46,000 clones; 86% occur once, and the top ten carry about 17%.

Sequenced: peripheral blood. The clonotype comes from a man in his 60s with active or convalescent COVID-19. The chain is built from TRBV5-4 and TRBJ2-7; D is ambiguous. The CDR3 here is CASRQYDMMVGREQYF. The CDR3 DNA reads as TGTGCCAGCAGGCAATATGACATGATGGTAGGTCGCGAGCAGTACTTC.